Listed below are T cell receptor beta chains from one sample, sequenced in a study of cytomegalovirus exposure and HLA in healthy donors. TCRdb's copy holds only in-frame clones and misses some; the assay was immunoSEQ multiplex PCR. This sample carries approximately 100,000 clones, about 80% of them seen once, and the ten largest clones take around 5%. The source material was PBMCs. The receptors were sampled from a female donor in good health and CMV-seropositive. Each CDR3 is given with its conserved first and last residue. D genes are given only for firm matches. Not every row has a clone size; where given, it reads once, few, many or a size class.

clone_size	v_call	j_call	d_call	cdr3_nt	cdr3_aa
many	TRBV10-1	TRBJ2-1	TRBD2	TGCGCCAGCAGCCGAGCGGGAGGGCCAAGGTCCTACAATGAGCAGTTCTTC	CASSRAGGPRSYNEQFF
once	TRBV7-9	TRBJ1-4	-	TGTGCCAGCAGCTTAGAGTTTGAGAGACTGTTTTTT	CASSLEFERLFF
-	TRBV28	TRBJ2-3	TRBD2	TGTGCCAGCAGTTCCAGACTAGCGGGAGGGCCTGATACGCAGTATTTT	CASSSRLAGGPDTQYF
-	TRBV7-2	TRBJ2-7	-	TGTGCCAGCAGCTCAGGACTAATCTACGAGCAGTACTTC	CASSSGLIYEQYF
few	TRBV7-8	TRBJ2-5	-	TGTGCCAGCAGCCCCGTGGGTCCGGGAGAGACCCAGTACTTC	CASSPVGPGETQYF
-	TRBV28	TRBJ1-4	-	TGTGCCAGCAGCGGGGGGGGGCGATCTAATGAAAAACTGTTTTTT	CASSGGGRSNEKLFF
-	TRBV5-1	TRBJ1-1	-	TGCGCCAGCAGCTTGGAGCCCCTGAACACTGAAGCTTTCTTT	CASSLEPLNTEAFF
-	TRBV9	TRBJ2-6	TRBD1	TGTGCCAGCAGCGCGGGGACAGGGGGCCCAAGCTCTGGGGCCAACGTCCTGACTTTC	CASSAGTGGPSSGANVLTF
-	TRBV7-2	TRBJ1-2	TRBD1	TGTGCCAGCAGCCAAGACAGGGTCGGGACCGGGGGCTACACCTTC	CASSQDRVGTGGYTF
few	TRBV28	TRBJ2-7	-	TGTGCCAGCAGTACTCCCCTCACTAGGGAGCAGTACTTC	CASSTPLTREQYF
-	TRBV28	TRBJ2-7	TRBD1	TGTGCCAGCAGCCCCACCGGGACAGGGTTTAACGAGCAGTACTTC	CASSPTGTGFNEQYF
-	TRBV6-4	TRBJ2-1	TRBD1	TGTGCCAGCAGTCTGGACAGGGGGCTAGGCAATGAGCAGTTCTTC	CASSLDRGLGNEQFF
-	TRBV4-1	TRBJ2-1	-	TGCGCCAGTAGCCATGGAGGAAGCTCCTACAATGAGCAGTTCTTC	CASSHGGSSYNEQFF
-	TRBV28	TRBJ2-3	TRBD1	TGTGCCAGCAGTTTATTTCAGGGGGCCGCTAGCACAGATACGCAGTATTTT	CASSLFQGAASTDTQYF
-	TRBV27	TRBJ2-7	-	TGTGCCAGCGGCTCAGGCCCCTACGAGCAGTACTTC	CASGSGPYEQYF
once	TRBV2	TRBJ2-3	TRBD2	TGTGCCAGCAGCCGGGAGGGGCTCTCCGATACGCAGTATTTT	CASSREGLSDTQYF
-	TRBV28	TRBJ1-5	TRBD1	TGTGCCAGCAGTTTAGCCAGGGGGAATCAGCCCCAGCATTTT	CASSLARGNQPQHF
once	TRBV4-2	TRBJ1-2	-	TGTGCCAGCAGCCTCCAGAAACAGGGATCCCCCGATGGCTACACCTTC	CASSLQKQGSPDGYTF
-	TRBV18	TRBJ2-3	TRBD2	TGTGCCAGCTCACAGGGACTAGCGGGCGACGATACGCAGTATTTT	CASSQGLAGDDTQYF
few	TRBV28	TRBJ2-7	-	TGTGCCACCCTACGAGAGCAACTTTTCTCCTACGAGCAGTACTTC	CATLREQLFSYEQYF
-	TRBV11-3	TRBJ2-3	TRBD1	TGTGCCAGCAGCTTTCAACAGGGGTGGGCGCAGTATTTT	CASSFQQGWAQYF
-	TRBV15	TRBJ2-1	TRBD1	TGTGCCACCAGCTCCGGACAGGGACCTTACAATGAGCAGTTCTTC	CATSSGQGPYNEQFF
-	TRBV4-2	TRBJ2-1	TRBD2	TGTGCCAGCAGCCGTGGGGGGGTAGGGGAGCAGTTCTTC	CASSRGGVGEQFF
-	TRBV5-1	TRBJ2-7	-	TGCGCCAGCAGCCGATCCGGGACATCGTATTCCTACGAGCAGTACTTC	CASSRSGTSYSYEQYF
-	TRBV30	TRBJ1-6	TRBD1	TGTGCCTGGAGTGTACAGGAGGGGGCCGTTTCGGGGCATGAGCCCCTCCACTTT	CAWSVQEGAVSGHEPLHF
-	TRBV14	TRBJ1-4	-	TGTGCCAGCAGCCGACCAGGGTTTACAACTAATGAAAAACTGTTTTTT	CASSRPGFTTNEKLFF
-	TRBV27	TRBJ1-5	-	TGTGCCAGCAGTTTAACAGGGAGTCAGCCCCAGCATTTT	CASSLTGSQPQHF
-	TRBV7-6	TRBJ2-7	TRBD2	TGTGCCAGCAGCTTAGAGGCTAGCGGGGACTACGAGCAGTACTTC	CASSLEASGDYEQYF
-	TRBV7-9	TRBJ2-1	TRBD2	TGTTCCAGCAGCCGGACTAGCGGGAGACAAGAGGGGCAGTTCTTC	CSSSRTSGRQEGQFF
-	TRBV5-1	TRBJ2-5	TRBD1	TGCGCCAGCAGCCCGGGACAGGGTAATCCGCAGACCCAGTACTTC	CASSPGQGNPQTQYF
-	TRBV5-5	TRBJ1-3	-	TGTGCCAGCAGCTTGGACGGGTACTCTGGAAACACCATATATTTT	CASSLDGYSGNTIYF
-	TRBV28	TRBJ2-7	TRBD1	TGTGCCAGCTATGAACCGGACAGGGCCTACGAGCAGTACTTC	CASYEPDRAYEQYF
few	TRBV19	TRBJ1-2	TRBD1	TGTGCCAGTAGTATAGTATCGGGACAGGGTGTGAAGGGCTACACCTTC	CASSIVSGQGVKGYTF
once	TRBV18	TRBJ2-1	-	TGTGCCAGCTCAATAGCGTACAATACCGGGGAGCAGTTCTTC	CASSIAYNTGEQFF
few	TRBV5-1	TRBJ1-4	-	TGCGCCAGCAGCGCAGGGTCGGGCGCAACTAATGAAAAACTGTTTTTT	CASSAGSGATNEKLFF
-	TRBV29-1	TRBJ2-1	TRBD2	TGCAGCGTTGAAGGACTCACTAGCGGGAGGTTTAATGAGCAGTTCTTC	CSVEGLTSGRFNEQFF
-	TRBV2	TRBJ1-2	-	TGTGCCAGCAGTGAAATCGGCGGCAGCGAGGGCTACACCTTC	CASSEIGGSEGYTF
-	TRBV5-4	TRBJ1-2	-	TGTGCCAGCAGCCTGGACAATACCCGCTACACCTTC	CASSLDNTRYTF
-	TRBV7-8	TRBJ2-3	TRBD2	TGTGCCAGCAGCTTAGCGTCTAGCGGTACGCAGTATTTT	CASSLASSGTQYF
-	TRBV7-2	TRBJ1-4	TRBD1	TGTGCCAGCAGCCGATACAGGGGGAGGACTAATGAAAAACTGTTTTTT	CASSRYRGRTNEKLFF
-	TRBV4-3	TRBJ2-3	TRBD2	TGCGCCAGCAGCCAAGATGGTACTAGCGGGGGGCTCACAGATACGCAGTATTTT	CASSQDGTSGGLTDTQYF